The clone carrying this T cell receptor beta chain was counted at least ten times. Its antigen is not known. One junction end does not reproduce the germline sequence, and a read error may be involved. This sample was included in a study of identical twins. Findings and caveats of the study: Carriage of fewer insertions was seen in abundant cord blood beta clonotypes, whereas memory repertoires showed none.

Germline loops: CDR1 SGHRS, CDR2 YFSETQ. The CDR3 has 15 amino acids. Template switching (which added a universal primer site) was used, and cDNA carried unique molecular identifiers. Each CDR3 protein is one row after TCRdb ran MiXCR on the 5' RACE reads. The sample consists of about 240,000 distinct CDR3 sequences, about 10% of them appearing once. This sequence was found in a man in his forties or fifties in good health. The gene calls are TRBV5-1 and TRBJ2-1; 7 bases match TRBD1. Sample: memory T cells sorted from blood. CDR3: CASSLGGGSYNEQFF. Here the CDR3 DNA reads TGTGCCAGCAGTTTAGGGGGCGGGTCCTACAATGAGCAGTTCTTC.